One sample yielded the 21 T cell receptor beta chains listed below, sequenced in a study of cytomegalovirus exposure and HLA in healthy donors. The PCR made use of 60 Vbeta and 13 Jbeta primers. Libraries were prepared by immunoSEQ multiplex PCR; TCRdb keeps only in-frame clonotypes and omits some of them. This sample has about 190,000 clones, with approximately 78% found just once. The specimen sequenced was PBMCs. The receptor set was obtained from a woman between 18 and 29 years old in good health and CMV-seronegative.

The rearrangement uses TRBV10-3 and TRBJ2-5, with 8 bases fitting TRBD1. From germline, CDR1 is ENHRY and CDR2 SYGVKD. Trimming cost V 0 bases and J 4 bases; bases outside gene matches: 1. The CDR3 runs to 14 residues. CDR3 protein: CAISESQGAETQYF. As DNA, the CDR3 is TGTGCCATCAGTGAGTCTCAGGGGGCAGAGACCCAGTACTTC.

The chain joins TRBV21-1 to TRBJ1-2. TRBV21-1 is flagged as a pseudogene. The CDR3 consists of 12 residues. The CDR3 DNA follows: TGTGCCAGCAGTCCTAAGCCCCGTGGCTACACCTTC. Residues: CASSPKPRGYTF.

V and J are TRBV7-9 and TRBJ2-7; D not certain. This CDR3 spans 15 amino acids. CDR1 SEHNR and CDR2 FQNEAQ come from the germline V gene (reference sequence). The V gene lost 4 bases and the J gene lost 2 bases, with 15 bases spanning the gap. This chain's CDR3 is CASSSWAGDPYEQYF. DNA of the CDR3: TGTGCCAGCAGCTCCTGGGCAGGCGACCCCTACGAGCAGTACTTC.

The V gene is TRBV5-4, the J gene TRBJ2-1; maybe TRBD2 (5 bases). Germline CDR1 SGHNT, CDR2 YYREEE (reference sequence). V shed 0 bases and J shed 5 bases, with 12 bases lying between them. The CDR3 consists of 15 residues. The CDR3 spells CASSLGFSANNEQFF. In nucleotides, the CDR3 is TGTGCCAGCAGCTTGGGTTTTAGCGCAAACAATGAGCAGTTCTTC.

The chain uses TRBV6-5 and TRBJ1-2; D call uncertain. The CDR3 consists of 11 residues. Trimming pared 10 bases from V and 7 bases from J, leaving 13 bases between. Germline V lookup: CDR1 MNHEY, CDR2 SVGAGI. Here the CDR3 reads CATSTLTGYTF. CDR3 sequence (DNA): TGTGCCACCTCGACTCTGACTGGCTACACCTTC.

This clone has just one count. The rearrangement uses TRBV5-1 and TRBJ2-3; 12 bases fit TRBD2. Germline assignment: CDR1 SGHRS and CDR2 YFSETQ. CDR3 length: 18 amino acids. J lost 0 bases, V lost 1 base, and 6 bases had no gene match. CDR3 protein: CASSLRTSGARSTDTQYF. The DNA for the CDR3 is TGCGCCAGCAGCTTGAGGACTAGCGGGGCTCGAAGCACAGATACGCAGTATTTT. The full variable domain, its missing parts supplied by reference TRBV5-1 and TRBJ2-3, is KAGVTQTPRYLIKTRGQQVTLSCSPISGHRSVSWYQQTPGQGLQFLFEYFSETQRNKGNFPGRFSGRQFSNSRSEMNVSTLELGDSALYLCASSLRTSGARSTDTQYFGPGTRLTVL.

In this sample, this clone turned up once. This sequence joins TRBV18 and TRBJ1-2; tentatively, D is TRBD1 (6 bases). The CDR3 runs 13 residues. The V gene lost 3 bases and the J gene lost 8 bases, with 13 bases spanning the gap. CDR1 is KGHSH, CDR2 LQKENI, per germline. The CDR3 DNA follows: TGTGCCAGCTCACCCTACAGGGTAATAGGCTACACCTTC. Protein sequence: CASSPYRVIGYTF.

The chain couples TRBV29-1 to TRBJ2-6; tentatively, D is TRBD1 (6 bases). This CDR3 has 14 residues. The germline V gene encodes CDR1 SQVTM and CDR2 ANQGSEA. The V gene lost 6 bases and the J gene lost 4 bases, with 13 bases spanning the gap. As DNA, the CDR3 is TGCAGCGTGATACAGGGAGCCGGGGCCAACGTCCTGACTTTC. As protein: CSVIQGAGANVLTF. The whole variable domain, filled in from reference TRBV29-1 and TRBJ2-6, reads SAVISQKPSRDICQRGTSLTIQCQVDSQVTMMFWYRQQPGQSLTLIATANQGSEATYESGFVIDKFPISRPNLTFSTLTVSNMSPEDSSIYLCSVIQGAGANVLTFGAGSRLTVL.

This clone is a singleton in its sample. V usage is TRBV6-5 and J usage is TRBJ2-3, with D perhaps TRBD2 (6 bases). The CDR3 is 16 amino acids. Germline V gene sequence: CDR1 MNHEY, CDR2 SVGAGI. V lost 2 bases and J 4 bases, leaving 16 bases between the germline ends. The CDR3 DNA reads TGTGCCAGCAGTTACCGGTCGGGAGCGGTCTCAGATACGCAGTATTTT. Translation gives CASSYRSGAVSDTQYF.

The V gene is TRBV2, the J gene TRBJ2-5, with 11 nucleotides matching TRBD2. The ends lost 2 bases at V and 1 base at J; junction bases unmatched: 6. Germline CDR1 and CDR2: SNHLY and FYNNEI. The CDR3 is 17 residues long. CDR3 DNA: TGTGCCAGCAGTGAATTGGCTAGCGGGGGGTCCCAAGAGACCCAGTACTTC. It is translated as CASSELASGGSQETQYF.

Only one count was recorded for this clone. The chain combines TRBV6-5 with TRBJ1-6; 12 bases fit TRBD1. V lost 2 bases, J lost 10 bases, and 3 bases stayed unmatched. Germline CDR1 and CDR2: MNHEY and SVGAGI. This CDR3 spans 15 amino acids. The CDR3 spells CASSYRDRGQSPLHF. The CDR3 DNA reads TGTGCCAGCAGTTACAGGGACAGGGGGCAATCACCCCTCCACTTT.

CDR3 nucleotides: TGTGCCAGCAGTTCCATGGACAGGGTCGGGGAGCTGTTTTTT. It yields the protein CASSSMDRVGELFF. V and J are TRBV27 and TRBJ2-2; 8 nucleotides line up with TRBD1. The germline gives CDR1 MNHEY, CDR2 SMNVEV (reference sequence). The ends lost 4 bases at V and 7 bases at J; junction bases unmatched: 5. The CDR3 has 14 amino acids.

The chain recombines TRBV10-2 with TRBJ1-6, with D uncertain. Trimming removed 4 bases from V and 10 bases from J, with 14 bases in between. The germline gives CDR1 WSHSY, CDR2 SAAADI. The CDR3 runs 14 residues. The CDR3 DNA is TGCGCCAGCAGTGCTCGCTCCTCGGGGTCACCCCTCCACTTT. Translated, it gives CASSARSSGSPLHF.

The rearrangement links TRBV5-1 to TRBJ2-5; 8 bases are shared with TRBD2. With 4 bases clipped from V and 6 bases from J, the junction kept 17 bases outside the gene matches. Germline V gene data show CDR1 as SGHRS and CDR2 as YFSETQ. This CDR3 is built from 17 residues. The CDR3 nucleotides read TGCGCCAGCAGCCAAGGACTAGCCCCCGGAGGGGGAAAGACCCAGTACTTC. Translation gives CASSQGLAPGGGKTQYF.

The chain has TRBV5-4 and TRBJ2-4; D is ambiguous. Germline loops: CDR1 SGHNT, CDR2 YYREEE (reference sequence). The CDR3 runs to 13 residues. Deletions cut 4 bases from V and 8 bases from J, with 13 bases between. The CDR3 DNA is TGTGCCAGCAGCATTGGGCCAATGGACATTCAGTACTTC. This encodes CASSIGPMDIQYF.

This clone was picked up one time. The chain combines TRBV27 with TRBJ1-2; 12 bases agree with TRBD1. The trim removed 5 bases at V and 2 bases at J, leaving 12 bases unmatched. The germline V gene encodes CDR1 MNHEY and CDR2 SMNVEV (reference sequence). The CDR3 consists of 18 residues. This chain's CDR3 is CASSRRPGQGASNYGYTF. The CDR3 DNA follows: TGTGCCAGCAGTCGCCGACCGGGACAGGGGGCAAGCAACTATGGCTACACCTTC.

This chain connects TRBV5-1 to TRBJ2-1, with 10 bases that match TRBD1. The V gene's germline CDR1 is SGHRS and CDR2 YFSETQ. The CDR3 is 14 residues long. The V gene end was trimmed by 4 bases and the J gene end by 8 bases; junction bases not matched to a gene: 6. The CDR3 nucleotides read TGCGCCAGCAGCCCTTGGGACAGGGGACATGAGCAGTTCTTC. This gives the protein CASSPWDRGHEQFF.

V usage is TRBV4-1 and J usage is TRBJ2-6; possible D gene TRBD1, 5 bases. The CDR3 covers 19 residues. The V and J ends lost 0 bases and 0 bases respectively, with 15 bases between them. CDR1 MGHRA and CDR2 YSYEKL come from the germline V gene. In DNA form, the CDR3 reads TGCGCCAGCAGCCAAGATTTCTGGGGCCTCTTCTCTGGGGCCAACGTCCTGACTTTC. This encodes CASSQDFWGLFSGANVLTF.

The CDR3: CASSLSGLPLADTQYF. The CDR3 DNA sequence: TGTGCCAGCAGTTTATCGGGGCTGCCCCTCGCAGATACGCAGTATTTT. This rearrangement joins TRBV27 to TRBJ2-3; TRBD1 is a possible D gene (5 bases). Germline V gene data show CDR1 as MNHEY and CDR2 as SMNVEV (reference sequence). The length of the CDR3 is 16 residues. The V and J ends lost 0 bases and 4 bases respectively, with 14 bases between them.

The chain joins TRBV18 to TRBJ1-3; D not certain. Germline V gene data show CDR1 as KGHSH and CDR2 as LQKENI. There are 17 residues in the CDR3. Trimming removed 6 bases at V and 0 bases at J, with 18 bases between. The CDR3 DNA is TGTGCCAGCTCCCCCGTCGGCTGGGCACACTCTGGAAACACCATATATTTT. Translated: CASSPVGWAHSGNTIYF.

This chain joins TRBV29-1 and TRBJ2-1, with 13 bases that match TRBD2. Germline V lookup: CDR1 SQVTM, CDR2 ANQGSEA. Trimming took 4 bases from V and 7 from J; bases not matched to a gene: 7. CDR3 length: 15 amino acids. The CDR3 here is CSVGLAGGTGNEQFF. For the CDR3, the DNA is TGCAGCGTTGGACTAGCGGGAGGAACGGGGAATGAGCAGTTCTTC.